A single sample gave rise to the 25 T cell receptor beta chains below, sequenced in a study of prognosis after radiotherapy for stage I lung cancer. From genomic DNA, TCR beta CDR3 was amplified by two-round multiplex PCR. It was primers specific to each TRBV and TRBJ gene that first-round PCR used. TCRdb re-derived calls from the multiplex PCR reads in MiXCR, one entry per CDR3 protein. The sample shows 31,000 or so distinct CDR3 sequences, around two fifths of them seen only once. The material was PBMCs, obtained before or after stereotactic body radiation therapy (not recorded which). Receptor source: a donor over 45 with non-small cell lung cancer.

This clonotype has at least ten counts. V is TRBV28 and J is TRBJ2-1, with D unresolved. V was trimmed by 5 bases and J by 7 bases, leaving 12 bases between them. This CDR3 has 13 residues. Germline loops: CDR1 MDHEN, CDR2 SYDVKM. The CDR3 bases are TGTGCCAGCAGTCTACCCTCAAGAAATGAGCAGTTCTTC. This encodes CASSLPSRNEQFF.

In this sample, this clonotype turned up many times. The J gene is TRBJ2-1, the V gene TRBV20-1, with 11 bases fitting TRBD2. The CDR3 length is 14 residues. The J segment lost 3 bases and the V segment lost 5 bases, leaving 3 bases of the junction unmatched. CDR1 is DFQATT, CDR2 SNEGSKA, per germline (reference sequence). The DNA of the CDR3 is TGCAGTGCTCGACTAGCGGGAATCTACAATGAGCAGTTCTTC. As protein: CSARLAGIYNEQFF.

For this clonotype: Possible read error: a much larger clone is one base away. The rearrangement uses TRBV11-2 and TRBJ2-5; 12 nucleotides line up with TRBD2. Germline CDR1 reads SGHAT; CDR2 reads FQNNGV. With 5 bases clipped from V and 4 bases from J, the junction kept 8 bases outside the gene matches. The CDR3 is 16 residues long. DNA for the CDR3: TGTGCCAGCAGCCCCCTGGTGACTAGCGGGGGAGAGACCCAGTACTTC. The encoded protein is CASSPLVTSGGETQYF.

There are a few counts of this clonotype. A far larger clone is one base from this, pointing to a likely read error. The chain couples TRBV6-2 or TRBV6-3 to TRBJ2-5, with unresolved D. In germline, CDR1 is MNHEY, CDR2 SVGEGT. The V and J ends lost 5 bases and 9 bases respectively, with 10 bases between them. The CDR3 is 11 residues long. Written as DNA, the CDR3 is TGTGCCAGCAGTGTAGGGTACTCCCAGTACTTC. It is translated as CASSVGYSQYF.

This clonotype was recorded at least ten times. The chain is built from TRBV5-1 and TRBJ2-2; D ambiguous. This CDR3 has 14 residues. Germline V CDR1 and CDR2: SGHRS, YFSETQ. Trimming cost V 3 bases and J 9 bases, with 15 bases left between them. The DNA for the CDR3 is TGCGCCAGCAGCTGGCTCGGCCTGGGCCGGGAGCTGTTTTTT. It is translated as CASSWLGLGRELFF. The variable domain in full, completed from reference TRBV5-1 and TRBJ2-2, reads KAGVTQTPRYLIKTRGQQVTLSCSPISGHRSVSWYQQTPGQGLQFLFEYFSETQRNKGNFPGRFSGRQFSNSRSEMNVSTLELGDSALYLCASSWLGLGRELFFGEGSRLTVL.

Concerning this clonotype: This may arise from a read error, as a much more abundant clone is one base away. V is TRBV6-1 and J is TRBJ2-7; the D gene is possibly TRBD1 (6 bases). The germline V gene encodes CDR1 MNHNS and CDR2 SASEGT. The germline V and J ends were trimmed by 7 bases and 3 bases, with 10 bases remaining between them. The length of the CDR3 is 12 residues. CDR3 nucleotide sequence: TGTGCCAGCATCAGGGGTGTCTACGAGCAGTACTTC. It specifies CASIRGVYEQYF.

This clonotype was recorded many times. The gene calls are TRBV15 and TRBJ2-5; D gene uncertain. V dropped 1 base and J dropped 2 bases, with 8 bases sitting between them. Germline V CDR1 and CDR2: LNHNV, YYDKDF (reference sequence). This CDR3 has 14 residues. The CDR3 DNA is TGTGCCACCAGCAGAGTGGCACAGCAAGAGACCCAGTACTTC. This encodes CATSRVAQQETQYF.

This clonotype was detected only once. The chain is built from TRBV30 and TRBJ1-5, with D possibly being TRBD1 (5 bases). The CDR3 is 15 residues long. Germline-derived CDR1 and CDR2 are GTSNPN and SVGIG (reference sequence). V was cut by 2 bases and J by 6 bases, with 17 bases left in between. CDR3 sequence (DNA): TGTGCCTGGAGTAAAGGGTCGGCAGGGATTCAGCCCCAGCATTTT. This encodes CAWSKGSAGIQPQHF.

This clonotype was detected ten times or more. The rearrangement links TRBV5-4 to TRBJ2-5, with 11 bases that match TRBD1. Germline CDR1 is SGHNT and CDR2 is YYREEE (reference sequence). Trimming took 3 bases from V and 0 from J; bases not matched to a gene: 7. CDR3 length equals 17 residues. CDR3 coding DNA: TGTGCCAGCAGCTCACCGCGGGACAGGGGGTACCAAGAGACCCAGTACTTC. Its translation is CASSSPRDRGYQETQYF.

J is TRBJ2-7 and V is TRBV6-2 or TRBV6-3, with 8 positions matching TRBD2. The germline CDR1 and CDR2 sequences are MNHEY and SVGEGT. The CDR3 has 16 amino acids. Trimming at V came to 5 bases and at J to 2 bases, leaving 11 bases not matched to a gene. This CDR3 reads CASSPPLAGTTYEQYF. The CDR3 nucleotides are TGTGCCAGCAGTCCCCCTTTAGCGGGAACAACCTACGAGCAGTACTTC.

The chain employs TRBV27 and TRBJ1-2; 7 bases are a match to TRBD1. The germline gives CDR1 MNHEY, CDR2 SMNVEV (reference sequence). After removal of 6 bases from V and 0 bases from J, the junction contained 7 bases not matched to a gene. The CDR3 length is 15 residues. CDR3 DNA: TGTGCCAGCAGGGAGCAGGGACAGCCTAACTATGGCTACACCTTC. It is translated as CASREQGQPNYGYTF.

In its sample, this clonotype was seen many times. The chain uses TRBV9 and TRBJ2-2; D could derive from TRBD1 or TRBD2 (6 bases each). The CDR3 contains 15 residues. Germline CDR1 and CDR2: SGDLS and YYNGEE. Trimming cost V 4 bases and J 5 bases, with 15 bases left between them. This chain's CDR3 is CASSRQGSGTGELFF. CDR3 sequence (DNA): TGTGCCAGCAGCCGGCAGGGGAGCGGGACCGGGGAGCTGTTTTTT.

This clonotype is termed medium-sized. At one boundary the junction diverges from the germline segment, which might be a read error. The chain has TRBV5-1 and TRBJ2-7; D perhaps matches TRBD1 (6 bases). The CDR3 loop spans 14 amino acids. Germline V gene lookup returns CDR1 SGHRS and CDR2 YFSETQ. Here the CDR3 reads CASSLGDNSYEQYF. CDR3 DNA: TGTGCCAGCAGCTTGGGGGACAACTCCTACGAGCAGTACTTC.

This clonotype has ten or more counts. The gene calls are TRBV6-5 and TRBJ2-1, with D hard to call. The V gene's germline CDR1 is MNHEY and CDR2 SVGAGI. V was cut by 4 bases and J by 0 bases, with 7 bases left in between. The CDR3 has 14 amino acids. CDR3 sequence: CASSWADSYNEQFF. Written as DNA, the CDR3 is TGTGCCAGCAGTTGGGCAGACTCCTACAATGAGCAGTTCTTC.

J is TRBJ1-6 and V is TRBV13; 7 positions agree with TRBD1. Germline V lookup: CDR1 PRHDT, CDR2 FYEKMQ (reference sequence). V lost 5 bases and J lost 7; bases outside the gene matches: 11. CDR3 size: 16 residues. CDR3 DNA sequence: TGTGCCAGCAGCCCTGCCGGGGACAGTTCAAATTCACCCCTCCACTTT. Translated, it gives CASSPAGDSSNSPLHF.

The chain uses TRBV6-2 or TRBV6-3 and TRBJ2-2; D could derive from TRBD1 or TRBD2 (5 bases each). This CDR3 region has 14 residues. Germline CDR1 and CDR2: MNHEY and SVGEGT. Deletions cut 4 bases from V and 17 bases from J, with 23 bases between. The CDR3 loop reads CASSFDSKVGDLFF. DNA for the CDR3: TGTGCCAGCAGTTTTGACAGCAAGGTCGGGGATCTTTTTTTT.

The chain employs TRBV20-1 and TRBJ2-7; 7 nucleotides match TRBD1. Germline trimming cut 8 bases from V and 7 bases from J; bases unmatched to any gene: 14. The germline CDR1 and CDR2 sequences are DFQATT and SNEGSKA (reference sequence). CDR3 length: 13 residues. For the CDR3, the DNA is TGCAGTACCAGGACAGGAACACAGGCGGAGCAGTACTTC. Residues: CSTRTGTQAEQYF.

The V and J genes are TRBV7-3 and TRBJ2-7, with D unresolved. CDR3 size: 15 residues. The ends were cut back, 2 bases at V and 6 bases at J, with 17 bases in the middle. Germline V gives CDR1 SGHTA, CDR2 FQGTGA. The CDR3 bases are TGTGCCAGCAGCTTAGATCTTGTAGGTTCCGCCGAGCAGTACTTC. It is translated as CASSLDLVGSAEQYF.

This clonotype has just a few counts. A read error may be the cause here, since a much bigger clone is one base away. CDR3 residues: CASGRGTASTDTQYF. The CDR3 DNA is TGTGCCAGCGGCCGGGGGACAGCAAGCACAGATACGCAGTATTTT. V gene TRBV3-1 combines with J gene TRBJ2-3; the D gene is possibly TRBD1 (7 bases). The length of the CDR3 is 15 residues. Looked up from germline, CDR1 is LGHDT and CDR2 is YNNKEL (reference sequence). Trimming took 8 bases from V and 0 from J, leaving 15 bases between them.

This clonotype was found many times. The chain recombines TRBV7-9 with TRBJ2-7, with a weak D call TRBD1 (6 bases). The germline V and J ends were trimmed by 3 bases and 3 bases, with 15 bases remaining between them. Germline V gene lookup returns CDR1 SEHNR and CDR2 FQNEAQ (reference sequence). The CDR3 extends over 15 amino acids. CDR3 region: CASSLQQGVFYEQYF. The CDR3, as DNA: TGTGCCAGCAGCTTGCAACAGGGTGTATTCTACGAGCAGTACTTC.

By sample fraction, this clonotype is medium-sized. The genes are TRBV20-1 and TRBJ2-7; 11 bases map to TRBD1. The V segment lost 5 bases and the J segment 2 bases; nucleotides outside the gene matches: 2. The CDR3 has 13 amino acids. Germline V gene lookup returns CDR1 DFQATT and CDR2 SNEGSKA (reference sequence). CDR3 loop: CSAEGQGAYEQYF. The CDR3 DNA follows: TGCAGTGCTGAGGGACAGGGGGCCTACGAGCAGTACTTC.

V usage is TRBV6-2 or TRBV6-3 and J usage is TRBJ2-7, with 13 positions matching TRBD2. The germline gives CDR1 MNHEY, CDR2 SVGEGT. J gave up 3 bases and V 6 bases, and 5 bases lay outside the gene matches. This CDR3 region has 15 residues. This CDR3 reads CASRRGTSGDYEQYF. CDR3 bases: TGTGCCAGCAGAAGGGGGACTAGCGGGGACTACGAGCAGTACTTC.

This clonotype was counted many times. A single base separates this from a much larger clone, so it may be a read error. This sequence joins TRBV18 and TRBJ2-2; D remains ambiguous. There are 13 residues in the CDR3. CDR1 is KGHSH and CDR2 is LQKENI in the germline V gene. The CDR3 here is CAGSSMNTGELFF. CDR3 nucleotide sequence: TGTGCCGGCTCCTCCATGAACACCGGGGAGCTGTTTTTT.

This clonotype has at least ten counts. The chain uses TRBV5-1 and TRBJ2-2, with unresolved D. Trimming took 4 bases from V and 4 from J, leaving 8 bases between them. The CDR3 consists of 13 residues. Germline V gives CDR1 SGHRS, CDR2 YFSETQ. CDR3 amino acids: CASSPWGTGELFF. Here the CDR3 DNA reads TGCGCCAGCAGCCCCTGGGGCACCGGGGAGCTGTTTTTT.

This chain uses TRBV7-9 with TRBJ1-4; possibly TRBD1 for D (5 bases). V lost 5 bases and J lost 4, with 20 bases in between. CDR1 and CDR2 from the germline V gene are SEHNR and FQNEAQ (reference sequence). CDR3 length: 17 residues. The CDR3 loop reads CASSTNGAGWINEKLFF. The CDR3 nucleotides are TGTGCCAGCAGCACAAATGGGGCAGGGTGGATTAATGAAAAACTGTTTTTT.